This T cell receptor (beta chain) was sequenced in a study of monozygotic twins with inflammatory bowel disease (dated by TCRdb to the late 2010s). At the level of the whole study: In total, around 28 monozygotic twin pairs made up the full study: 19 Danish pairs, all IBD-discordant, plus nine German pairs, of which four were IBD-concordant and five were IBD-discordant. Each individual had, on average, about 151 000 unique TCRalpha sequences and 181 000 unique TCRbeta sequences available for analysis. The search for disease-associated traits relied mainly on comparing, within discordant pairs, IBD patients with their genetically identical healthy co-twins.

From the cysteine up to the phenylalanine, the CDR3 has a length of 13 residues. No DNA is recorded. The germline V gene (reference sequence) sets CDR1 to LNHDA and CDR2 to SQIVND. On this clonotype: Its specific antigen is unknown.

From each donor, an approximately 2.6 ml peripheral blood sample was collected into PAXgene tubes and kept at -80 degrees C. Without any T cell sorting, total RNA was extracted from whole blood using the PAXgene blood miRNA kit on an automated QIAcube. Peripheral blood from monozygotic twin pairs, either concordant or discordant for inflammatory bowel disease, underwent deep TCRalpha and TCRbeta repertoire profiling that used unique molecular barcoding. For every twin pair, smoking habits were documented, and each individual was categorised as a current, former or never smoker. Receptor amplification or capture employed 5' RACE. For each TCR library, approximately 3,700 ng of total RNA was used. For each sample, cDNA was synthesized in eight separate reactions using SMARTScribe reverse transcriptase. During cDNA synthesis, template switching introduced unique molecular identifiers that contained a 6-nucleotide sample barcode. Amplification of TCRalpha and TCRbeta cDNA involved two nested PCRs of 16 and 9 cycles, and each PCR was followed by bead purification. Before amplification, the cDNA was treated with uracil DNA-glycosylase and purified using the QIAquick PCR purification kit. The second PCR added Illumina TruSeq-compatible adapters along with sample-specific barcodes. Library quality and concentration were assessed using TapeStation and Qubit, and 4.5 to 6.5 ng of each library was pooled. Sequencing of pooled libraries was carried out on an Illumina HiSeq2500 single-index Rapid Run using 2 x 100 bp reads and custom sequencing primers. Per the original workflow: UMI-based consensus assembly with MiGEC version 1.2.6 was used to correct PCR and sequencing errors. V(D)J alignment, clonotype assembly and CDR3 extraction were performed with MiXCR version 2.1.1. To normalise gene usage, clonotype sharing and MAIT/NKT TCR abundance, the top 1000, 10 000 and 20 000 clonotypes in each sample were analysed. After downsampling to 27 000 UMIs, diversity was calculated as the inverse Simpson index using the vegan R package. Statistical testing used paired Mann-Whitney U tests on the discordant twin pairs and applied Benjamini-Hochberg correction for multiple testing. TCRdb reanalyzed the reads, keeping one entry per CDR3 protein sequence and omitting DNA. None of the V and J calls come from the authors' own analysis; TCRdb made them. The sample table holds over 110,000 distinct CDR3 sequences. The top ten clonotypes cover 2% to 2.5% of the sample.

What the research found in general, with its limitations: Because patients were on differing immunosuppressive treatments, the repertoires may have picked up extra background noise and inter-individual variability. Compared with healthy twins, IBD patients had fewer clonotypes in common with other individuals, a difference most pronounced in patients showing signs of disease activity. The analysis was unable to tell apart different T cell subtypes. No difference in repertoire similarity was observed between concordant and discordant twins, possibly owing to limited statistical power. TCRbeta repertoire diversity, by inverse Simpson index, was decreased in IBD patients compared with their healthy co-twins. No single strong signal or clonotype linked to IBD turned up in the results, so the idea that one exists was not supported.

The clonotype was recovered from a human donor with ulcerative colitis or Crohn's disease, or a healthy co-twin of an affected twin (not recorded which). Sequencing input: blood. This sequence uses TRBV19 and TRBJ2-7; as DNA is missing, the TRBD1 call by TCRdb cannot be tested. The CDR3 has the sequence CATSPGQTYEQYF. The full variable domain, completed from the reference TRBV19 and TRBJ2-7 proteins outside the CDR3, reads DGGITQSPKYLFRKEGQNVTLSCEQNLNHDAMYWYRQDPGQGLRLIYYSQIVNDFQKGDIAEGYSVSREKKESFPLTVTSAQKNPTAFYLCATSPGQTYEQYFGPGTRLTVT.